Listed here are 17 T cell receptor beta chains from one sample, sequenced in a study of T cells in Graves' hyperthyroidism and ophthalmopathy. Amplification of TCR beta CDR3 regions was performed using RNA transcripts as template. During a first-round RT-PCR of the TCR CDR3, the HTBI primer set was used. TCRdb called the multiplex PCR reads again in MiXCR, with one record for every CDR3 protein. The repertoire holds approximately 700,000 distinct CDR3 sequences, with about 16% as singletons. Sample: blood. Receptors originate from a man aged 18 to 35 with Graves' hyperthyroidism.

The gene calls are TRBV27 and TRBJ1-5; D unclear. Trimming shortened V by 3 bases and J by 0 bases, and 12 bases separated the two germline ends. The germline gives CDR1 MNHEY, CDR2 SMNVEV (reference sequence). The CDR3 covers 16 residues. The CDR3 nucleotides are TGTGCCAGCAGTTTGCGCGGGTCTTATAGCAATCAGCCCCAGCATTTT. Its protein product is CASSLRGSYSNQPQHF.

Many counts were recorded for this clonotype. This chain joins TRBV7-8 and TRBJ2-7; 13 positions match TRBD2. Trimming cost V 5 bases and J 3 bases; bases outside gene matches: 7. This CDR3 is 16 amino acids long. Germline V lookup: CDR1 SGHVS, CDR2 FQNEAQ. The CDR3 coding sequence is TGTGCCAGCAGCGGACTAGCGGGAGTCACAGTCTACGAGCAGTACTTC. Its translation: CASSGLAGVTVYEQYF.

The V gene is TRBV12-3 or TRBV12-4, the J gene TRBJ1-1; D ambiguous. The CDR3 length is 13 residues. V was shortened by 3 bases and J by 2 bases, with 7 bases between the two germline ends. The CDR3 loop reads CASSFVANTEAFF. Written as DNA, the CDR3 is TGTGCCAGCAGTTTTGTGGCTAACACTGAAGCTTTCTTT.

The chain couples TRBV4-3 to TRBJ2-1; D might be TRBD2 (5 bases). The V end was cut by 0 bases, the J end by 8 bases, with 8 bases between. CDR3 length equals 13 residues. Germline CDR1 is LGHNA and CDR2 is YSLEER. The CDR3 bases are TGCGCCAGCAGCCAAGATGGGAGAGATGAGCAGTTCTTC. As protein: CASSQDGRDEQFF.

This clonotype showed up many times. The V and J genes are TRBV2 and TRBJ2-1; no reliable D call. The CDR3 loop spans 15 amino acids. Germline CDR1 and CDR2: SNHLY and FYNNEI. V was pared by 4 bases and J by 4 bases, with 14 bases between. The DNA for the CDR3 is TGTGCCAGCAGTGGAATCGACGGCCAATACAATGAGCAGTTCTTC. Translated: CASSGIDGQYNEQFF.

The sample holds a few counts of this clonotype. The gene calls are TRBV7-8 and TRBJ2-3, with TRBD2 matching over 14 bases. Germline V gene data show CDR1 as SGHVS and CDR2 as FQNEAQ. V lost 6 bases and J lost 4; bases outside the gene matches: 12. The CDR3 runs 18 residues. Written as DNA, the CDR3 is TGTGCCAGCAGTAACCGGGTCAAGACTAGCGGGAGGGCAGATACGCAGTATTTT. It specifies CASSNRVKTSGRADTQYF.

This clonotype has a count of ten or more. J is TRBJ2-1 and V is TRBV28; 10 bases are shared with TRBD2. The V gene's germline CDR1 is MDHEN and CDR2 SYDVKM. V lost 6 bases, J lost 5 bases, and 19 bases stayed unmatched. The CDR3 is 19 amino acids. CDR3 sequence reads: CASSRPGLPGLAQDNEQFF. CDR3 sequence (DNA): TGTGCCAGCAGCAGACCGGGACTCCCGGGACTAGCGCAGGACAATGAGCAGTTCTTC. Full variable domain (remainder filled in from reference TRBV28 and TRBJ2-1): DVKVTQSSRYLVKRTGEKVFLECVQDMDHENMFWYRQDPGLGLRLIYFSYDVKMKEKGDIPEGYSVSREKKERFSLILESASTNQTSMYLCASSRPGLPGLAQDNEQFFGPGTRLTVL.

This clonotype has at least ten counts. V is TRBV20-1 and J is TRBJ2-5, with 7 bases fitting TRBD2. Trimming cost V 7 bases and J 5 bases; bases outside gene matches: 7. Germline V gives CDR1 DFQATT, CDR2 SNEGSKA (reference sequence). The CDR3 has 12 residues. Here the CDR3 reads CSGLAPRETQYF. The CDR3 DNA sequence: TGCAGTGGACTAGCTCCTCGGGAGACCCAGTACTTC.

About this clonotype: This may stem from a read error, because a much larger clone lies one nucleotide away. The chain uses TRBV20-1 and TRBJ2-3; perhaps D is TRBD1 or TRBD2 (5 bases each). The CDR3 has 15 residues. CDR1 is DFQATT and CDR2 is SNEGSKA in the germline V gene (reference sequence). CDR3 residues: CSARWDGSGTDTRYF. DNA for the CDR3: TGCAGTGCTAGATGGGACGGGTCGGGCACAGATACGCGGTATTTT.

This clonotype was observed many times. This chain uses TRBV20-1 with TRBJ2-3, with a possible D match to TRBD2 (7 bases). V shed 4 bases and J shed 4 bases, with 36 bases lying between them. This CDR3 is built from 21 residues. Germline loops: CDR1 DFQATT, CDR2 SNEGSKA (reference sequence). The CDR3 region has the DNA TGCAGTGCTACAGCCCTACGTCGGCTAGCGGAGCAGAGGGGGACTCCAGATACGCAGTATTTT. Translation gives CSATALRRLAEQRGTPDTQYF.

This clonotype has at least ten counts. This chain connects TRBV30 to TRBJ2-7, with TRBD2 matching 8 bases. The CDR3 length is 17 residues. J lost 1 base, V lost 5 bases, and 16 bases had no gene match. Germline CDR1 GTSNPN, CDR2 SVGIG (reference sequence). CDR3 sequence (DNA): TGTGCCTGGCGCCACCCGGGGGGGAGCGGTGGGTCCTACGAGCAGTACTTC. Translation gives CAWRHPGGSGGSYEQYF.

The J gene is TRBJ2-1, the V gene TRBV15; D is possibly TRBD1 or TRBD2 (5 bases each). The CDR3 length is 17 residues. V lost 0 bases, J lost 0 bases, and 12 bases lay in between. Germline assignment: CDR1 LNHNV and CDR2 YYDKDF (reference sequence). CDR3 nucleotide sequence: TGTGCCACCAGCAGAGAACTGGGACCTTCCTCCTACAATGAGCAGTTCTTC. It encodes CATSRELGPSSYNEQFF.

This clonotype was recorded only once. The chain employs TRBV3-1 and TRBJ2-1; 12 nucleotides line up with TRBD2. With V trimmed by 0 bases and J by 6 bases, 3 bases remained unmatched. The CDR3 loop spans 16 amino acids. Germline lookup yields CDR1 LGHDT and CDR2 YNNKEL (reference sequence). The CDR3 region is CASSQEGGLAGNEQFF. DNA for the CDR3: TGTGCCAGCAGCCAAGAAGGGGGACTAGCGGGCAATGAGCAGTTCTTC.

V gene TRBV6-1 combines with J gene TRBJ2-5, with D perhaps given as TRBD1 or TRBD2 (6 bases each). The CDR3 is 15 amino acids. Trimming shortened V by 6 bases and J by 4 bases, and 18 bases separated the two germline ends. Germline V gene sequence: CDR1 MNHNS, CDR2 SASEGT. The CDR3 sequence: CASRGGARGTETQYF. CDR3 nucleotides: TGTGCCAGCAGGGGGGGCGCACGCGGGACAGAGACCCAGTACTTC.

V and J are TRBV15 and TRBJ2-1; 8 bases map to TRBD2. Germline values: CDR1 LNHNV, CDR2 YYDKDF (reference sequence). The CDR3 consists of 13 residues. V shed 2 bases, J shed 10 bases, and the junction held 4 bases outside the gene matches. As DNA, the CDR3 is TGTGCCACCAGCAGAAGTCGGGAGGGCGAGCAGTTCTTC. Protein: CATSRSREGEQFF.

This clonotype came up a few times. The CDR3 DNA is TGTGCCAGCAGTTCGGACTTCTACGAGCAGTACTTC. It codes for CASSSDFYEQYF. The chain employs TRBV28 and TRBJ2-7, with D possibly TRBD2 on 5 matching bases. Germline V gene lookup returns CDR1 MDHEN and CDR2 SYDVKM. The CDR3 runs to 12 residues. Trimming pared 4 bases from V and 3 bases from J, leaving 7 bases between.

This clonotype has at least ten counts. The chain couples TRBV28 to TRBJ2-1; perhaps D is TRBD1 or TRBD2 (6 bases each). The CDR3 has 13 residues. The germline gives CDR1 MDHEN, CDR2 SYDVKM. With 3 bases removed from V and 7 bases from J, the gap between germline ends came to 10 bases. This chain's CDR3 is CASSFGGGNEQFF. The CDR3 nucleotides are TGTGCCAGCAGTTTCGGAGGGGGAAATGAGCAGTTCTTC.